A single sample gave rise to the 5 T cell receptor beta chains below, sequenced in a study of patients and donors after allogeneic stem cell transplantation. Each CDR3 protein gets one entry after TCRdb re-called the RT-PCR reads with MiXCR. The table shows roughly 940,000 distinct CDR3 sequences, with more than 15% occurring only once. The sequencing input was blood, either unsorted or a sorted T cell fraction (not recorded which). The receptors were sampled from a human donor who was either an allogeneic HSCT recipient or a stem cell or donor lymphocyte infusion donor (not recorded which). It is not recorded whose cells these are; they may come from a transplant donor.

The chain employs TRBV7-3 and TRBJ1-1; 9 nucleotides align to TRBD1. Germline CDR1 SGHTA, CDR2 FQGTGA. CDR3 length equals 13 residues. V shed 6 bases, J shed 13 bases, and the junction held 12 bases outside the gene matches. This CDR3 is CASRENKGQGVFF. The CDR3 DNA reads TGTGCCAGCAGGGAAAATAAGGGACAGGGTGTTTTCTTT. The full variable domain, in which reference TRBV7-3 and TRBJ1-1 provide the parts outside the CDR3, is GAGVSQTPSNKVTEKGKYVELRCDPISGHTALYWYRQSLGQGPEFLIYFQGTGAADDSGLPNDRFFAVRPEGSVSTLKIQRTERGDSAVYLCASRENKGQGVFFGQGTRLTVV.

The genes are TRBV5-1 and TRBJ2-3; 10 positions match TRBD2. J gave up 4 bases and V 2 bases, and 10 bases lay outside the gene matches. The CDR3 is made up of 17 amino acids. Looked up from germline, CDR1 is SGHRS and CDR2 is YFSETQ. The CDR3 here is CASSFWSSGGRSDTQYF. CDR3 DNA sequence: TGCGCCAGCAGCTTTTGGTCTAGCGGGGGACGATCAGATACGCAGTATTTT.

This clonotype was detected a few times. This chain uses TRBV20-1 with TRBJ2-4; 11 bases agree with TRBD2. The CDR3 runs 16 residues. From germline, CDR1 is DFQATT and CDR2 SNEGSKA (reference sequence). After removal of 4 bases from V and 0 bases from J, the junction contained 5 bases not matched to a gene. The CDR3: CSAKGLAELAKNIQYF. The DNA of the CDR3 is TGCAGTGCTAAGGGACTAGCGGAATTAGCCAAAAACATTCAGTACTTC.

This chain links TRBV24-1 with TRBJ1-5; TRBD1 agrees at 7 bases. The CDR3 has 18 amino acids. The ends lost 3 bases at V and 0 bases at J; junction bases unmatched: 10. The germline CDR1 and CDR2 sequences are KGHDR and SFDVKD. CDR3 DNA sequence: TGTGCCACCAGTGATCACCGGGACAGTCTATATAGCAATCAGCCCCAGCATTTT. Its protein is CATSDHRDSLYSNQPQHF.

The V call is TRBV5-1, the J call TRBJ2-2; 7 nucleotides agree with TRBD1. J was trimmed by 4 bases and V by 4 bases; bases with no gene match: 7. Germline V gene data show CDR1 as SGHRS and CDR2 as YFSETQ. The CDR3 spans 15 residues. The CDR3 spells CASSHTGDGTGELFF. The DNA for the CDR3 is TGCGCCAGCAGCCATACAGGGGACGGCACCGGGGAGCTGTTTTTT.